The next 18 T cell receptor beta chains were all read from a single sample in a study of human T cells and chemical hapten exposure. As to time point: patch test 2, 6 weeks after DPC sensitization. The treatment here: therapeutic diphenylcyclopropenone sensitization with weekly scalp DPC. TCRdb reprocessed the RACE reads via MiXCR and lists one record per CDR3 protein. The sample comprises roughly 100,000 distinct CDR3 sequences, 9.3% of which are singletons, and about 2% rests with the top ten. The input for sequencing was whole blood, taken in connection with sensitization to the hapten diphenylcyclopropenone (DPC). The receptors were sampled from a woman between 35 and 50 years old with alopecia areata. Some clones in this sample may be carry-over from other donors' samples.

The J gene is TRBJ1-2, the V gene TRBV4-2; possible D gene TRBD1, 5 bases. Germline CDR1 and CDR2: LGHNA and YNFKEQ. V lost 1 base, J lost 0 bases, and 9 bases lay in between. The CDR3 covers 15 residues. The CDR3 loop is CASSQGAGPNYGYTF. CDR3 nucleotides: TGTGCCAGCAGCCAAGGAGCGGGGCCTAACTATGGCTACACCTTC.

This clonotype has a handful of counts. The genes are TRBV4-2 and TRBJ1-5, with 8 bases matching TRBD1. Germline lookup yields CDR1 LGHNA and CDR2 YNFKEQ. The V gene end was trimmed by 3 bases and the J gene end by 2 bases; junction bases not matched to a gene: 6. The CDR3 is 16 residues long. The CDR3 DNA is TGTGCCAGCAGCCAGAATCAGGGGGCTCGCAATCAGCCCCAGCATTTT. It specifies CASSQNQGARNQPQHF.

The chain couples TRBV20-1 to TRBJ1-5, with TRBD1 identical over 7 bases. The CDR3 loop spans 15 amino acids. Losses at the gene ends were 5 bases for V and 0 bases for J; bases not matched to a gene: 7. Germline values: CDR1 DFQATT, CDR2 SNEGSKA (reference sequence). The CDR3 region has the DNA TGCAGTGCTTTAAACAGGGGCCTTAGCAATCAGCCCCAGCATTTT. Translated, it gives CSALNRGLSNQPQHF.

Ten or more counts support this clonotype. This CDR3 reads CASSSNIGPPETQYF. The CDR3 nucleotides read TGTGCCAGCAGTAGTAACATAGGCCCCCCAGAGACCCAGTACTTC. This chain uses TRBV7-9 with TRBJ2-5, with no clear D. The germline V gene has CDR1 SEHNR and CDR2 FQNEAQ (reference sequence). This CDR3 comprises 15 residues. V was clipped by 6 bases and J by 4 bases, with 18 bases between them.

This clonotype was recorded a few times. V and J are TRBV7-3 and TRBJ1-1; 8 bases fit TRBD1. J lost 0 bases, V lost 9 bases, and 3 bases had no gene match. Looked up from germline, CDR1 is SGHTA and CDR2 is FQGTGA. CDR3 length: 13 amino acids. CDR3 sequence reads: CASTQGVNTEAFF. In nucleotides, the CDR3 is TGTGCCAGTACACAGGGGGTGAACACTGAAGCTTTCTTT.

V and J are TRBV9 and TRBJ2-1; 8 bases line up with TRBD2. The CDR3 length is 16 residues. Germline V gives CDR1 SGDLS, CDR2 YYNGEE. J gave up 2 bases and V 3 bases, and 7 bases lay outside the gene matches. The CDR3 DNA reads as TGTGCCAGCAGCGCGGGGGGGCGTCCTGCCTACAATGAGCAGTTCTTC. It encodes CASSAGGRPAYNEQFF. The variable domain in full, with the rest retrieved from reference TRBV9 and TRBJ2-1, is DSGVTQTPKHLITATGQRVTLRCSPRSGDLSVYWYQQSLDQGLQFLIQYYNGEERAKGNILERFSAQQFPDLHSELNLSSLELGDSALYFCASSAGGRPAYNEQFFGPGTRLTVL.

This clonotype has only a few counts. At one of its ends the junction is not consistent with the germline gene, which may arise from a read error. The rearrangement uses TRBV7-7 and TRBJ2-5, with 8 bases matching TRBD1. Germline V gene lookup returns CDR1 SSHAT and CDR2 FNYEAQ (reference sequence). The CDR3 sequence is 15 residues long. The DNA for the CDR3 is TGTGCTAGCAGCTTAGGGGGGACAGGACGAGAGACCCAGTACTTC. Amino acid sequence: CASSLGGTGRETQYF. The full variable domain, its missing parts supplied by reference TRBV7-7 and TRBJ2-5, is GAGVSQSPRYKVTKRGQDVTLRCDPISSHATLYWYQQALGQGPEFLTYFNYEAQPDKSGLPSDRFSAERPEGSISTLTIQRTEQRDSAMYRCASSLGGTGRETQYFGPGTRLLVL.

The rearrangement joins TRBV28 to TRBJ1-2; D ambiguous. Germline V gene sequence: CDR1 MDHEN, CDR2 SYDVKM. V gave up 6 bases and J gave up 2 bases, with 1 base separating them. CDR3 size: 10 residues. This CDR3 reads CASRNYGYTF. The CDR3 DNA is TGTGCCAGCAGGAACTATGGCTACACCTTC.

This chain connects TRBV28 to TRBJ1-6; tentatively, D is TRBD1 (5 bases). The CDR3 has 12 residues. V lost 6 bases, J lost 7 bases, and 7 bases lay in between. Looked up from germline, CDR1 is MDHEN and CDR2 is SYDVKM. This CDR3 is CASRQANSPLHF. The CDR3 coding sequence is TGTGCCAGCAGACAGGCGAATTCACCCCTCCACTTT.

This chain links TRBV5-1 with TRBJ2-5; 10 bases line up with TRBD2. The V segment lost 1 base and the J segment 3 bases; nucleotides outside the gene matches: 0. Per the germline V gene, CDR1 is SGHRS and CDR2 is YFSETQ. CDR3 length equals 14 residues. DNA of the CDR3: TGCGCCAGCAGCTTGCTAGCGGGAGAAGAGACCCAGTACTTC. It is translated as CASSLLAGEETQYF.

The rearrangement links TRBV6-5 to TRBJ1-2; D perhaps matches TRBD1 (5 bases). The CDR3 covers 12 residues. Deletions cut 6 bases from V and 5 bases from J, with 10 bases between. Germline V gene sequence: CDR1 MNHEY, CDR2 SVGAGI. CDR3 sequence reads: CASRGESYGYTF. CDR3 sequence (DNA): TGTGCCAGCAGGGGGGAGTCTTATGGCTACACCTTC.

This chain uses TRBV20-1 with TRBJ1-2; 7 bases map to TRBD1. This CDR3 region has 13 residues. Germline CDR1 DFQATT, CDR2 SNEGSKA (reference sequence). The J segment lost 8 bases and the V segment lost 4 bases, leaving 10 bases of the junction unmatched. In DNA, the CDR3 is TGCAGTGCTAAGAACCCGGCAGGGGGAGGCTACACCTTC. It codes for CSAKNPAGGGYTF.

This clonotype has only a few counts. V is TRBV6-2 or TRBV6-3 and J is TRBJ2-1, with D maybe TRBD2 (5 bases). Germline V CDR1 and CDR2: MNHEY, SVGEGT. V lost 6 bases to trimming and J lost 3 bases, with 18 bases between them. The CDR3 contains 16 residues. The CDR3 DNA follows: TGTGCCAGCAGCCGTACGCCGGAGACTATCTACAATGAGCAGTTCTTC. This codes for CASSRTPETIYNEQFF.

The chain links TRBV28 to TRBJ2-7; no reliable D call. Germline V gene data show CDR1 as MDHEN and CDR2 as SYDVKM. The CDR3 totals 11 residues. V lost 5 bases and J lost 3, with 5 bases in between. The CDR3 region has the DNA TGTGCCAGCAGTGCAAACTACGAGCAGTACTTC. Its protein product is CASSANYEQYF.

This clonotype was observed a handful of times. CDR3 bases: TGTGCCAGCAGCCCAACGGACCGCAGGGAAAAACTGTTTTTT. This encodes CASSPTDRREKLFF. The chain uses TRBV7-9 and TRBJ1-4; D not certain. CDR3 length: 14 residues. The germline CDR1 and CDR2 sequences are SEHNR and FQNEAQ (reference sequence). Trimming shortened V by 5 bases and J by 8 bases, and 15 bases separated the two germline ends. The full variable domain, in which reference TRBV7-9 and TRBJ1-4 provide the parts outside the CDR3, is DTGVSQNPRHKITKRGQNVTFRCDPISEHNRLYWYRQTLGQGPEFLTYFQNEAQLEKSRLLSDRFSAERPKGSFSTLEIQRTEQGDSAMYLCASSPTDRREKLFFGSGTQLSVL.

The chain joins TRBV30 to TRBJ2-3; no definite D call. CDR3 length: 14 amino acids. The germline CDR1 and CDR2 sequences are GTSNPN and SVGIG (reference sequence). V shed 0 bases and J shed 2 bases, with 9 bases lying between them. CDR3 bases: TGTGCCTGGAGTGTAGGCGGTTACACAGATACGCAGTATTTT. It specifies CAWSVGGYTDTQYF.

This clonotype was counted only a few times. This chain links TRBV18 with TRBJ1-4, with 9 bases aligning to TRBD1. CDR1 and CDR2 from the germline V gene are KGHSH and LQKENI. J was trimmed by 2 bases and V by 3 bases; bases with no gene match: 1. The CDR3 has 15 residues. CDR3 nucleotides: TGTGCCAGCTCACCTACAGGGGGCACTAATGAAAAACTGTTTTTT. Amino acid sequence: CASSPTGGTNEKLFF.

This clonotype has only a few counts. The gene calls are TRBV20-1 and TRBJ2-7, with 8 bases aligning to TRBD2. V was clipped by 3 bases and J by 1 base; unmatched bases: 5. The germline V gene has CDR1 DFQATT and CDR2 SNEGSKA (reference sequence). This CDR3 is built from 14 residues. Written as DNA, the CDR3 is TGCAGTGCTAGTGACAGCGGGAGATCCTACGAGCAGTACTTC. It encodes CSASDSGRSYEQYF.